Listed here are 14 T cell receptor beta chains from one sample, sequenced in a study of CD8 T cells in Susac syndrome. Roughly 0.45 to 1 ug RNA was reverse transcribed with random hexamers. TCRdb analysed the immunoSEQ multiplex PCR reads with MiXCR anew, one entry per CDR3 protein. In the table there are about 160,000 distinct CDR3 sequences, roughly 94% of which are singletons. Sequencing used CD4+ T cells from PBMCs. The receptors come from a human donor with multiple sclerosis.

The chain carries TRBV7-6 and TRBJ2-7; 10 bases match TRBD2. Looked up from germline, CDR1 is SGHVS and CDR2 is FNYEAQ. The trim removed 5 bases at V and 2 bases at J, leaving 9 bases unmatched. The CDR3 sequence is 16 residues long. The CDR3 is CASSPVSSGRTYEQYF. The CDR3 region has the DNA TGTGCCAGCAGCCCCGTGAGTAGCGGGAGGACCTACGAGCAGTACTTC.

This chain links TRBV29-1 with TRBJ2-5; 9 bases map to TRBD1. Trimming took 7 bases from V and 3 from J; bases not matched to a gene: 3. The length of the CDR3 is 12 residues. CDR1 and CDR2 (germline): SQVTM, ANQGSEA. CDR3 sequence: CSGRTGEETQYF. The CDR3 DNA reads TGCAGCGGCCGGACAGGGGAAGAGACCCAGTACTTC.

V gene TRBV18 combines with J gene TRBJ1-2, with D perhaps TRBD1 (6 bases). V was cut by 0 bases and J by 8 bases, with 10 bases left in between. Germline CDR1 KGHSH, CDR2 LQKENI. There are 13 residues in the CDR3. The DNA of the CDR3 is TGTGCCAGCTCACCACCGACAGGTATCGGCTACACCTTC. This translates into CASSPPTGIGYTF.

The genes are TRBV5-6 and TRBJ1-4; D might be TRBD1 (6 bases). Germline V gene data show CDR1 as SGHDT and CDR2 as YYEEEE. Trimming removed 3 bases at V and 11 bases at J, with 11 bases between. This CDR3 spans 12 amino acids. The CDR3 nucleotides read TGTGCCAGCAGCTCCGAACAGGGCAAACTGTTTTTT. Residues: CASSSEQGKLFF.

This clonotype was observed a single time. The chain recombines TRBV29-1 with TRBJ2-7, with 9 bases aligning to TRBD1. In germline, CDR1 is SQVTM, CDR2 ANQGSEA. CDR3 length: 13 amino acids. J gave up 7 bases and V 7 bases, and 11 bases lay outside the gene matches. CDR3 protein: CSAGTGRWREQYF. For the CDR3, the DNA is TGCAGCGCCGGGACAGGGAGGTGGCGGGAGCAGTACTTC.

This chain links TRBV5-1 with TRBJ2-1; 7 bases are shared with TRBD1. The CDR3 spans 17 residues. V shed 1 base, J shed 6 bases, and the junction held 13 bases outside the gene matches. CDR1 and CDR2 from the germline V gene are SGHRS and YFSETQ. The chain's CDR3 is CASSLSWLGSGGNEQFF. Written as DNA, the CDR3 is TGCGCCAGCAGCTTGAGTTGGTTGGGGTCAGGGGGCAATGAGCAGTTCTTC.

The CDR3 DNA sequence: TGCAGTGCTAGAGGACTTCCACGGAACATCGAGGTCGGAGAGGGGGCTTTCTTT. Translation gives CSARGLPRNIEVGEGAFF. The chain recombines TRBV20-1 with TRBJ1-1, with D possibly being TRBD1 (5 bases). CDR1 and CDR2 from the germline V gene are DFQATT and SNEGSKA (reference sequence). This CDR3 is built from 18 residues. V dropped 1 base and J dropped 11 bases, with 32 bases sitting between them.

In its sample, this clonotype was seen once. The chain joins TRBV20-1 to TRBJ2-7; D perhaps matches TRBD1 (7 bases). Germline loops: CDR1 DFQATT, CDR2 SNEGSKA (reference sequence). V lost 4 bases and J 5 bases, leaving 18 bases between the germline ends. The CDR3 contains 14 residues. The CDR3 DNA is TGCAGTGCTATGGAGGGTGGAGGGGGCGACGAGCAGTACTTC. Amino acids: CSAMEGGGGDEQYF.

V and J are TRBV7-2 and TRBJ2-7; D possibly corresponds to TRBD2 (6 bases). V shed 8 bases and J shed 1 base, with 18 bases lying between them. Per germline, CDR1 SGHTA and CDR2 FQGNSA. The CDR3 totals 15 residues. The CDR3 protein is CASARDPGVSYEQYF. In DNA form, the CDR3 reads TGTGCCAGCGCACGGGATCCGGGAGTTTCCTACGAGCAGTACTTC.

The CDR3 DNA is TGTGCCAGCAGTTTTTTTTCAAGTCAGCCCCAGCATTTT. It is translated as CASSFFSSQPQHF. The V gene is TRBV28, the J gene TRBJ1-5; unclear D gene. This CDR3 is built from 13 residues. Trimming shortened V by 3 bases and J by 6 bases, and 9 bases separated the two germline ends. Looked up from germline, CDR1 is MDHEN and CDR2 is SYDVKM.

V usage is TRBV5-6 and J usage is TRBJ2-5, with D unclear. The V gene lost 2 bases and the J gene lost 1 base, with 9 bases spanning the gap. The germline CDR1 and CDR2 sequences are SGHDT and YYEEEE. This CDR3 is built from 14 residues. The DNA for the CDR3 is TGTGCCAGCAGCTTAACGCCCACCCAAGAGACCCAGTACTTC. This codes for CASSLTPTQETQYF.

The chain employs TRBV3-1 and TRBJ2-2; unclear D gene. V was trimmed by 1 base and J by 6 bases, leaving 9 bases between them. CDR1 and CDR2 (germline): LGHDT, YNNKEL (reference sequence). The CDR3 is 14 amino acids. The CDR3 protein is CASSQAPQAGELFF. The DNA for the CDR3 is TGTGCCAGCAGCCAAGCGCCCCAGGCCGGGGAGCTGTTTTTT. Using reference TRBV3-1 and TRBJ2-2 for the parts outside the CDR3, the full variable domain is DTAVSQTPKYLVTQMGNDKSIKCEQNLGHDTMYWYKQDSKKFLKIMFSYNNKELIINETVPNRFSPKSPDKAHLNLHINSLELGDSAVYFCASSQAPQAGELFFGEGSRLTVL.

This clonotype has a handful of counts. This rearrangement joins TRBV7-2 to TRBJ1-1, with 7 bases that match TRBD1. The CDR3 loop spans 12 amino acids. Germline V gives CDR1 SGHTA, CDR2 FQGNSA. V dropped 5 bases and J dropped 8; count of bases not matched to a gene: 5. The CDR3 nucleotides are TGTGCCAGCAGCGCCGACAGGGTGGAAGCTTTCTTT. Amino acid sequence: CASSADRVEAFF.

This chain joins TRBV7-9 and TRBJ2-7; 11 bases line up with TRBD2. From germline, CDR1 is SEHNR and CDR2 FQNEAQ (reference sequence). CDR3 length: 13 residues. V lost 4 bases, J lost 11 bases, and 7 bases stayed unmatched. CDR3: CASSSSSGRIKYF. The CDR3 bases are TGTGCCAGCAGCTCTTCTAGCGGGAGGATCAAGTACTTC.